Below are 26 T cell receptor beta chains sequenced from a single sample in a study of Ad26.COV2.S vaccination and SARS-CoV-2 variants. The sample's treatment: 15 to 20 received Ad26.COV2.S at low or high dose, single or two shots; several received placebo; per-sample allocation not given. Samples came from day 63 after the first vaccine or placebo injection. Only in-frame clones appear in the TCRdb table, and some are missing; sequencing was by immunoSEQ multiplex PCR. This sample has around 400,000 clones, with around 90% found just once. This specimen consisted of peripheral blood, obtained in a trial of Ad26.COV2.S vaccine versus placebo. The receptors derive from a person aged 18-60 years who received the Ad26.COV2.S COVID-19 vaccine or a placebo.

The chain links TRBV12-5 to TRBJ2-1, with D uncertain. Trimming pared 6 bases from V and 5 bases from J, leaving 14 bases between. The CDR3 totals 14 residues. Germline lookup yields CDR1 LGHNT and CDR2 FRNRAP. The CDR3 region has the DNA TGTGCTAGTGGGGCCGCAGCGCCCGACAATGAGCAGTTCTTC. Residues: CASGAAAPDNEQFF.

The chain recombines TRBV18 with TRBJ1-4; D is unclear. Germline V gene sequence: CDR1 KGHSH, CDR2 LQKENI. Between the trimmed V and J ends, which lost 0 bases and 8 bases, there was a span of 10 bases. This CDR3 contains 14 residues. The CDR3 loop is CASSPPVKHEKLFF. CDR3 nucleotides: TGTGCCAGCTCACCACCGGTTAAGCACGAAAAACTGTTTTTT. Filled out from reference TRBV18 and TRBJ1-4, the complete variable domain reads NAGVMQNPRHLVRRRGQEARLRCSPMKGHSHVYWYRQLPEEGLKFMVYLQKENIIDESGMPKERFSAEFPKEGPSILRIQQVVRGDSAAYFCASSPPVKHEKLFFGSGTQLSVL.

The chain is built from TRBV24-1 and TRBJ2-2; TRBD2 matches 8 bases. The length of the CDR3 is 16 residues. Germline V gene data show CDR1 as KGHDR and CDR2 as SFDVKD. The V segment lost 4 bases and the J segment 6 bases; nucleotides outside the gene matches: 9. The DNA of the CDR3 is TGTGCCACCAGTGACATGAGCGGGAGTAGAGCCGGGGAGCTGTTTTTT. Encoded protein: CATSDMSGSRAGELFF.

The chain is built from TRBV18 and TRBJ2-5, with D uncertain. The CDR3 is made up of 11 amino acids. Germline lookup yields CDR1 KGHSH and CDR2 LQKENI. Trimming took 6 bases from V and 3 from J, leaving 5 bases between them. DNA of the CDR3: TGTGCCAGCTCTCCTAAAGAGACCCAGTACTTC. Protein: CASSPKETQYF.

This chain connects TRBV30 to TRBJ1-5; possibly TRBD1 for D (5 bases). The CDR3 is made up of 14 amino acids. Germline V lookup: CDR1 GTSNPN, CDR2 SVGIG (reference sequence). V dropped 3 bases and J dropped 2 bases, with 11 bases sitting between them. The CDR3, as DNA: TGTGCCTGGAGCCAGGGACGGGGCAATCAGCCCCAGCATTTT. Protein: CAWSQGRGNQPQHF.

The sample holds one count of this clone. Distinct nucleotide sequences in the sample also encode this CDR3. The chain is built from TRBV19 and TRBJ2-5; 7 nucleotides agree with TRBD2. The CDR3 covers 14 residues. Germline trimming cut 2 bases from V and 4 bases from J; bases unmatched to any gene: 4. Germline loops: CDR1 LNHDA, CDR2 SQIVND (reference sequence). CDR3 region: CASSITGLGETQYF. In DNA form, the CDR3 reads TGTGCCAGTAGTATAACCGGACTAGGAGAGACCCAGTACTTC.

CDR3 loop: CASSLAGVYEQFF. In nucleotides, the CDR3 is TGCGCCAGCAGCTTGGCGGGAGTTTATGAGCAGTTCTTC. The V call is TRBV5-1, the J call TRBJ2-1; D is possibly TRBD2 (6 bases). Germline V gives CDR1 SGHRS, CDR2 YFSETQ. The CDR3 sequence is 13 residues long. The germline V and J ends were trimmed by 0 bases and 8 bases, with 9 bases remaining between them. Full variable domain (outside the CDR3, taken from reference TRBV5-1 and TRBJ2-1): KAGVTQTPRYLIKTRGQQVTLSCSPISGHRSVSWYQQTPGQGLQFLFEYFSETQRNKGNFPGRFSGRQFSNSRSEMNVSTLELGDSALYLCASSLAGVYEQFFGPGTRLTVL.

The chain has TRBV3-1 (or the pseudogene TRBV3-2) and TRBJ1-1; 8 bases are shared with TRBD1. Trimming cost V 8 bases and J 1 base; bases outside gene matches: 9. Germline V gene lookup returns CDR1 LGHDT and CDR2 YNNKEL (reference sequence). The CDR3 covers 15 residues. The CDR3 DNA follows: TGTGCCAGCCACCCCCGGACAGGGCCGAACACTGAAGCTTTCTTT. Its protein is CASHPRTGPNTEAFF.

The V call is TRBV5-1, the J call TRBJ1-4; 9 bases are a match to TRBD1. Per germline, CDR1 SGHRS and CDR2 YFSETQ. The CDR3 is 15 residues long. The V segment lost 3 bases and the J segment 4 bases; nucleotides outside the gene matches: 4. CDR3 protein: CASSSQGALNEKLFF. CDR3 nucleotide sequence: TGCGCCAGCAGCTCACAGGGGGCCCTTAATGAAAAACTGTTTTTT. Together with reference TRBV5-1 and TRBJ1-4, the CDR3 gives the full variable domain: KAGVTQTPRYLIKTRGQQVTLSCSPISGHRSVSWYQQTPGQGLQFLFEYFSETQRNKGNFPGRFSGRQFSNSRSEMNVSTLELGDSALYLCASSSQGALNEKLFFGSGTQLSVL.

This chain links TRBV30 with TRBJ2-7, with 11 bases aligning to TRBD1. V was pared by 1 base and J by 3 bases, with 11 bases of the junction left unmatched. The germline gives CDR1 GTSNPN, CDR2 SVGIG (reference sequence). This CDR3 has 17 amino acids. The CDR3 is CAWSGGQGAVGGYEQYF. DNA of the CDR3: TGTGCCTGGAGTGGAGGACAGGGGGCTGTCGGGGGCTACGAGCAGTACTTC.

The chain has TRBV7-2 and TRBJ2-3; D uncertain. Germline loops: CDR1 SGHTA, CDR2 FQGNSA. Trimming removed 1 base at V and 2 bases at J, with 13 bases between. The CDR3 spans 16 residues. Written as DNA, the CDR3 is TGTGCCAGCAGCTTAGTCTCCGGGCCTAACACAGATACGCAGTATTTT. Residues: CASSLVSGPNTDTQYF.

The chain has TRBV18 and TRBJ2-7; 8 bases match TRBD2. In germline, CDR1 is KGHSH, CDR2 LQKENI. The V segment lost 3 bases and the J segment 0 bases; nucleotides outside the gene matches: 1. This CDR3 spans 14 amino acids. The CDR3 protein is CASSPSGSSYEQYF. The CDR3 DNA is TGTGCCAGCTCACCCAGCGGGAGCTCCTACGAGCAGTACTTC.

This clone was found a few times. This CDR3 is CASSWRLAAQETQYF. CDR3 nucleotide sequence: TGCGCCAGCAGCTGGAGACTAGCAGCGCAAGAGACCCAGTACTTC. The chain employs TRBV5-1 and TRBJ2-5; 7 bases agree with TRBD2. The CDR3 spans 15 residues. The V gene end was trimmed by 3 bases and the J gene end by 2 bases; junction bases not matched to a gene: 7. Germline V gene sequence: CDR1 SGHRS, CDR2 YFSETQ.

The genes are TRBV7-8 and TRBJ2-1; 10 nucleotides agree with TRBD2. The CDR3 sequence is 15 residues long. Germline V CDR1 and CDR2: SGHVS, FQNEAQ. V shed 5 bases and J 4 bases; nucleotides not matched to a gene: 5. CDR3 sequence: CASSRAGGPYNEQFF. The DNA for the CDR3 is TGTGCCAGCAGCCGAGCGGGAGGGCCTTACAATGAGCAGTTCTTC.

The V and J genes are TRBV19 and TRBJ2-7; 8 positions match TRBD2. Germline V gene data show CDR1 as LNHDA and CDR2 as SQIVND (reference sequence). V lost 5 bases, J lost 1 base, and 13 bases stayed unmatched. CDR3 length equals 17 residues. In nucleotides, the CDR3 is TGTGCCAGTAGTTTCGGGACTAGTAACGAGATTTCCTACGAGCAGTACTTC. Translating it yields CASSFGTSNEISYEQYF.

The chain has TRBV9 and TRBJ2-3, with 8 bases aligning to TRBD2. The CDR3 totals 16 residues. V lost 0 bases, J lost 3 bases, and 6 bases stayed unmatched. Germline V gene lookup returns CDR1 SGDLS and CDR2 YYNGEE. The CDR3 nucleotides read TGTGCCAGCAGCGTAGACGGGAGGGCCACAACAGATACGCAGTATTTT. It specifies CASSVDGRATTDTQYF.

The V gene is TRBV6-1, the J gene TRBJ2-7; D is uncertain. Trimming stripped 3 bases from V and 4 bases from J, with 7 bases between. There are 12 residues in the CDR3. The germline V gene has CDR1 MNHNS and CDR2 SASEGT. Here the CDR3 DNA reads TGTGCCAGCAGTGATGGAGAGTACGAGCAGTACTTC. It encodes CASSDGEYEQYF.

This clone was found a few times. This chain links TRBV12-5 with TRBJ1-1, with a possible D match to TRBD1 (6 bases). The germline V and J ends were trimmed by 5 bases and 4 bases, with 14 bases remaining between them. Germline values: CDR1 LGHNT, CDR2 FRNRAP. The CDR3 length is 14 residues. CDR3 coding DNA: TGTGCTAGTGGTCCTGGACAGCTTTCCACTGAAGCTTTCTTT. This translates into CASGPGQLSTEAFF.

The chain is built from TRBV6-5 and TRBJ1-5; D not certain. This CDR3 has 12 amino acids. V was trimmed by 4 bases and J by 4 bases, leaving 5 bases between them. Per germline, CDR1 MNHEY and CDR2 SVGAGI. CDR3 DNA sequence: TGTGCCAGCAGTTCCAGGAATCAGCCCCAGCATTTT. Its protein is CASSSRNQPQHF.

V is TRBV27 and J is TRBJ2-3, with D possibly TRBD2 on 5 matching bases. Germline V CDR1 and CDR2: MNHEY, SMNVEV (reference sequence). The V end lost 2 bases, the J end lost 0 bases, and 9 bases lay between the germline ends. The CDR3 is 15 amino acids. CDR3 nucleotides: TGTGCCAGCAGTTTACGTCGAGGGAGCACAGATACGCAGTATTTT. It yields the protein CASSLRRGSTDTQYF.

This chain uses TRBV6-4 with TRBJ2-3; 9 nucleotides match TRBD2. The CDR3 sequence is 16 residues long. The V gene end was trimmed by 5 bases and the J gene end by 5 bases; junction bases not matched to a gene: 11. Germline values: CDR1 MRHNA, CDR2 SNTAGT. In DNA form, the CDR3 reads TGTGCCAGCAGTCCGACTAGCGGAGGGAAGGGAGATACGCAGTATTTT. Its translation is CASSPTSGGKGDTQYF.

This chain uses TRBV5-1 with TRBJ1-2, with D perhaps matching TRBD1 (6 bases). The V gene's germline CDR1 is SGHRS and CDR2 YFSETQ. The CDR3 has 15 residues. The V and J ends lost 4 bases and 2 bases respectively, with 15 bases between them. The CDR3 DNA follows: TGCGCCAGCAGCCAGGGTGGGGGGCCGAACTATGGCTACACCTTC. Translation: CASSQGGGPNYGYTF.

The V call is TRBV19, the J call TRBJ2-1; either TRBD1 or TRBD2 may fit D (5 bases each). Germline-derived CDR1 and CDR2 are LNHDA and SQIVND (reference sequence). The CDR3 extends over 16 amino acids. The V end lost 4 bases, the J end lost 5 bases, and 18 bases lay between the germline ends. CDR3 amino acids: CASSSALAGINNEQFF. Here the CDR3 DNA reads TGTGCCAGTAGTAGCGCCCTAGCAGGGATAAACAATGAGCAGTTCTTC.

The rearrangement joins TRBV14 to TRBJ1-1; D is unresolved. The V end lost 4 bases, the J end lost 10 bases, and 13 bases lay between the germline ends. The CDR3 is made up of 12 amino acids. Per germline, CDR1 SGHDN and CDR2 FVKESK. CDR3 region: CASSRGGRGAFF. CDR3 bases: TGTGCCAGCAGCCGAGGAGGCAGAGGAGCTTTCTTT.

The chain joins TRBV18 to TRBJ1-5; D ambiguous. V lost 3 bases to trimming and J lost 2 bases, with 11 bases between them. Germline V gene data show CDR1 as KGHSH and CDR2 as LQKENI. The CDR3 contains 15 residues. The CDR3 nucleotides read TGTGCCAGCTCACCTACGCGAACCGGCAATCAGCCCCAGCATTTT. The encoded protein is CASSPTRTGNQPQHF.

There are a few counts of this clone. The rearrangement uses TRBV7-3 and TRBJ1-2, with D hard to call. The CDR3 is 16 amino acids. Trimming pared 3 bases from V and 6 bases from J, leaving 20 bases between. The germline V gene encodes CDR1 SGHTA and CDR2 FQGTGA. The CDR3 region has the DNA TGTGCCAGCAGCTTGTGGCCGGGGTCTACCTTCGATGGCTACACCTTC. Translating gives CASSLWPGSTFDGYTF. The full variable domain, with the rest looked up from reference TRBV7-3 and TRBJ1-2, is GAGVSQTPSNKVTEKGKYVELRCDPISGHTALYWYRQSLGQGPEFLIYFQGTGAADDSGLPNDRFFAVRPEGSVSTLKIQRTERGDSAVYLCASSLWPGSTFDGYTFGSGTRLTVV.